The entry below gives a single T cell receptor (beta chain) sequence along with its context. Its target is not known. The sample contains more than one DNA sequence encoding this CDR3. The entry originates in a study of shared clonotypes between healthy human individuals. Study results and caveats: The donor pool, a small one, limited the genetic and exposure-history diversity represented. Relative to memory subsets, naive subsets generally showed larger estimated richness. How much donors shared clonotypes was expected to be affected by sequencing depth.

TCRdb's table, derived via immunoSEQ multiplex PCR, lists solely in-frame clones and lacks some. The sample holds 2 million to 2.5 million clones, 80% to 95% seen once. The CDR3 is 12 residues long. The germline V gene has CDR1 SGHRS and CDR2 YFSETQ. V was trimmed by 4 bases and J by 6 bases, leaving 7 bases between them. Each donor was a Caucasian adult residing in Nashville, Tennessee. The specimen sequenced was naive CD4+ T cells from PBMCs. Regarding subset: CD45RA+ positively selected. The chain has TRBV5-1 and TRBJ2-2, with D possibly being TRBD2 (5 bases). This sequence originates from a man in his late teens or twenties in good health. Some clones in this sample may be carry-over from other donors' samples. In nucleotides, the CDR3 is TGCGCCAGCAGCCCCGGGGCCGGGGAGCTGTTTTTT. Its translation is CASSPGAGELFF. Variable domain in full (rest from reference TRBV5-1 and TRBJ2-2): KAGVTQTPRYLIKTRGQQVTLSCSPISGHRSVSWYQQTPGQGLQFLFEYFSETQRNKGNFPGRFSGRQFSNSRSEMNVSTLELGDSALYLCASSPGAGELFFGEGSRLTVL.